This T cell receptor beta chain came from a study of blood T cell repertoires in COVID-19. In the study overall: Both acute and convalescent COVID-19 samples were obtained from the United States, Italy and Spain. In each case, the material was cDNA or gDNA derived from T cells, B-cell-depleted T cells, or PBMCs.

Source study methods: Amplification with reference gene primers provided the estimates of nucleated cell counts. The repertoire was sequenced with immunoSEQ multiplex PCR; TCRdb's copy has only in-frame clones and lacks some. The D gene and trimming were derived from the DNA, and the V and J assignments and clone size from that table. The data show approximately 100,000 clones, about 85% seen once. The germline V gene has CDR1 MNHNS and CDR2 SASEGT. CDR3 size: 19 residues. A word on this clone: The junction departs from the called germline gene at one end, perhaps through a read error.

The sequence derives from a human donor in a cohort sampled during active COVID-19. Sequencing was carried out using peripheral blood. This chain uses TRBV6-1 with TRBJ2-7; 8 positions agree with TRBD2. The CDR3 DNA reads TGTGCCAGCAGTGGGCGCAGTCGGCGGGGGGCCCCGATCTCCCACGAGCAGTACTTC. Translating gives CASSGRSRRGAPISHEQYF.